This is a list of T cell receptor beta chains from one sample in a study of shared clonotypes between healthy human individuals. TCRdb keeps only in-frame clones here, not all; method: immunoSEQ multiplex PCR. The data hold approximately 720,000 clones, with about two thirds observed a single time. The sequencing input was memory CD4+ T cells sorted from blood. These receptors were obtained from a woman younger than 45 in good health. CDR3s include the opening cysteine and the closing phenylalanine or tryptophan. Each record gives: clone size, J gene, V gene, CDR3 protein. Rows give clone size only sometimes, using once, few, many, or a class for an expanded clone.

>NA|TRBJ2-3|TRBV19
CASEGDGTSTDTQYF
>NA|TRBJ2-2|TRBV9
CASSARLATNTGELFF
>NA|TRBJ1-3|TRBV28
CASGLGGTAGNTIYF
>NA|TRBJ1-5|TRBV19
CASTDGYSNQPQHF
>NA|TRBJ2-1|TRBV7-9
CASSQDSGRRPYNEQFF
>NA|TRBJ2-1|TRBV4-1
CASSQDYRPLAGRNEQFF
>few|TRBJ2-3|TRBV11-2
CASSFPEDTQYF
>NA|TRBJ2-1|TRBV2
CASRSLAGNEQFF
>NA|TRBJ2-7|TRBV28
CASSLGSRYEQYF
>NA|TRBJ1-2|TRBV28
CASATGAFSGYTF
>NA|TRBJ2-1|TRBV21-1
CASSKAPGLGSYNEQFF
>once|TRBJ2-7|TRBV7-9
CASSLSTTHSYEQYF
>once|TRBJ1-5|TRBV19
CASSTIQGNQPQHF
>many|TRBJ2-5|TRBV11-2
CASSLLETQYF
>NA|TRBJ2-4|TRBV29-1
CSVATGGTKNIQYF
>NA|TRBJ1-5|TRBV6-1
CASSPVTGVDQPQHF
>once|TRBJ1-2|TRBV2
CASSGQGVQGYTF
>NA|TRBJ1-1|TRBV5-1
CASSPNGPAIEAFF